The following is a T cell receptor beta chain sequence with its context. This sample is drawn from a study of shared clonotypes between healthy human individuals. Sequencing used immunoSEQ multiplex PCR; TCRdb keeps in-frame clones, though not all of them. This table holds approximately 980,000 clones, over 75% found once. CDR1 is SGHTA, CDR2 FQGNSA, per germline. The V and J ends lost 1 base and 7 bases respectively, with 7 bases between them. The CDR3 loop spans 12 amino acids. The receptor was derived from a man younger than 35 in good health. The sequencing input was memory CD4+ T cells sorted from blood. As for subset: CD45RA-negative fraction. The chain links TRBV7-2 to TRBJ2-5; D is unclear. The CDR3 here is CASSLVDRTQYF. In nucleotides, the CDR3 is TGTGCCAGCAGCTTAGTAGATCGGACCCAGTACTTC.